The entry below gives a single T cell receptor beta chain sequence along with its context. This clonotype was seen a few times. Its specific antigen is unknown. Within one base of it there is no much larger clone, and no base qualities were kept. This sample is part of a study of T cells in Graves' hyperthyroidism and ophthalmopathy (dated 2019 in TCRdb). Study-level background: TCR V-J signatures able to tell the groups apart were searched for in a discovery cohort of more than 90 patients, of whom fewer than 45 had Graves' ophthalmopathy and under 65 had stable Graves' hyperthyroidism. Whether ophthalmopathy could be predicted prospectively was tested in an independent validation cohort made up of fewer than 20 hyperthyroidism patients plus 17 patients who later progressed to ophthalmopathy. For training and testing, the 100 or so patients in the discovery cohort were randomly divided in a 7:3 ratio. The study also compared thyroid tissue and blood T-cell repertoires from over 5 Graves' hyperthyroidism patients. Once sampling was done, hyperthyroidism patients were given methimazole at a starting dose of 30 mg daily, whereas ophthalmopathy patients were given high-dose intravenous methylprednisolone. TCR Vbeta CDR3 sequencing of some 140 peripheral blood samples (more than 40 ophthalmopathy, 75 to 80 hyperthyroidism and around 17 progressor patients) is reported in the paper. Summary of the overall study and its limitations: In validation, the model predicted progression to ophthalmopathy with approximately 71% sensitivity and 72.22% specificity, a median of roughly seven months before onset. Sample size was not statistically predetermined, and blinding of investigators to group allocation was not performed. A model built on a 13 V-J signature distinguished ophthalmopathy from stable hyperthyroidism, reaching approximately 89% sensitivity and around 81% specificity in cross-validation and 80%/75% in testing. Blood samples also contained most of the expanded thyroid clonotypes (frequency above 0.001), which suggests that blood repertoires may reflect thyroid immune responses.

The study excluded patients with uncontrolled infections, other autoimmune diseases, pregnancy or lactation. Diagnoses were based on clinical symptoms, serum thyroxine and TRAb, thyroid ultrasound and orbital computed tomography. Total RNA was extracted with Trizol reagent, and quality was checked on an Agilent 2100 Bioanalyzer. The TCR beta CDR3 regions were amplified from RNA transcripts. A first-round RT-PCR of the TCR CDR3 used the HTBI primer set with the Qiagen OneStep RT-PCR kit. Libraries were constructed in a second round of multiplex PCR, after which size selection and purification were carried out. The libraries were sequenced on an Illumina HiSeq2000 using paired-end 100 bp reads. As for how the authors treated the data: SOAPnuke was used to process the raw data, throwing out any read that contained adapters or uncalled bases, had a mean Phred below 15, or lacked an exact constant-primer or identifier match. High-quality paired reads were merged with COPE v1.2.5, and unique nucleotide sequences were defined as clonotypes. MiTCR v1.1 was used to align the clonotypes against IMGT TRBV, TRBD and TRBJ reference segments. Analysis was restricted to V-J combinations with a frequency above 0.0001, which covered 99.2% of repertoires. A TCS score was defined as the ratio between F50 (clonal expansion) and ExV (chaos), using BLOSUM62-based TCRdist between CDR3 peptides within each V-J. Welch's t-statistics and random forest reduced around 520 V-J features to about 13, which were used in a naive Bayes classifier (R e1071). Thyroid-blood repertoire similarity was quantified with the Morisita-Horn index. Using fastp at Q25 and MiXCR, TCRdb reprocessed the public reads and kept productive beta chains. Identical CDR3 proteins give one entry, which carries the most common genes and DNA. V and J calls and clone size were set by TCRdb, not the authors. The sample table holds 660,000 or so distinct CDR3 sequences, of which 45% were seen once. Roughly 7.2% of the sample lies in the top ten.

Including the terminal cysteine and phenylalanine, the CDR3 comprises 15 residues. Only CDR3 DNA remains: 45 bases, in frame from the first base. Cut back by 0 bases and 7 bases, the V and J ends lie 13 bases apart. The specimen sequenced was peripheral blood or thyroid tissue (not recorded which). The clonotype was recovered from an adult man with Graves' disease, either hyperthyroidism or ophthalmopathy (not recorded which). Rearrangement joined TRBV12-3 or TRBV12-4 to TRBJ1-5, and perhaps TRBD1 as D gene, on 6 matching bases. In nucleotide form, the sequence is TGTGCCAGCAGTTTAGCGGCAGGGGATAGGCAGCCCCAGCATTTT. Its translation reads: CASSLAAGDRQPQHF.